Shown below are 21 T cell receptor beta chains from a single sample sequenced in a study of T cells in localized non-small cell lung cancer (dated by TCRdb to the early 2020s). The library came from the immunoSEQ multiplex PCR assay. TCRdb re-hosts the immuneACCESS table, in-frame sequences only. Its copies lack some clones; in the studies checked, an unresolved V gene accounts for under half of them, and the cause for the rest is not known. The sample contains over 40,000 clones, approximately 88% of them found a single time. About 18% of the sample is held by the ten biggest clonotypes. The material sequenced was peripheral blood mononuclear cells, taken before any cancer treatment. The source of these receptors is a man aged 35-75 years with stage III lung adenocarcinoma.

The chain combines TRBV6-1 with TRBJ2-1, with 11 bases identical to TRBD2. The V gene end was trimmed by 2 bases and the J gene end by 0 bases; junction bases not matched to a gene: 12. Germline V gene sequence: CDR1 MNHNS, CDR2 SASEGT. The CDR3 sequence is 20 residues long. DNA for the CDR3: TGTGCCAGCAGTGAACCCACCCTGGGACTAGCGGAAAGCTCCTACAATGAGCAGTTCTTC. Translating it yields CASSEPTLGLAESSYNEQFF.

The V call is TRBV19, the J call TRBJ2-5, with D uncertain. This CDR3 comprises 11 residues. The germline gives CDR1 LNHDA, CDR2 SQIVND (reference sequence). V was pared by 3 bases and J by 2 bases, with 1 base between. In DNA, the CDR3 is TGTGCCAGTAGTATTCAAGAGACCCAGTACTTC. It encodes CASSIQETQYF.

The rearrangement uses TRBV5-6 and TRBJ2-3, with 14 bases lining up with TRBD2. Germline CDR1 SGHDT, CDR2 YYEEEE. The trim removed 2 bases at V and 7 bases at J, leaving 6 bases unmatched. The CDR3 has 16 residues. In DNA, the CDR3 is TGTGCCAGCAGCTTTGGACTAGCGGGAGGTCTTAATACGCAGTATTTT. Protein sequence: CASSFGLAGGLNTQYF. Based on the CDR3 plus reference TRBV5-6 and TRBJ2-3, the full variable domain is DAGVTQSPTHLIKTRGQQVTLRCSPKSGHDTVSWYQQALGQGPQFIFQYYEEEERQRGNFPDRFSGHQFPNYSSELNVNALLLGDSALYLCASSFGLAGGLNTQYFGPGTRLTVL.

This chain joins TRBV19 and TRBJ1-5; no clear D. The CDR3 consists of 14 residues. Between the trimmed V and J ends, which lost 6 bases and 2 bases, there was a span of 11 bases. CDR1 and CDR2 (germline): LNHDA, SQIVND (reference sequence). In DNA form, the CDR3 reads TGTGCCAGTAGCAGTCAAGCTGGCAATCAGCCCCAGCATTTT. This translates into CASSSQAGNQPQHF.

DNA of the CDR3: TGCGCCAGCAGCGATACCGGGACTAGCGGGTCCGAAGACACGCAGTATTTT. Translation: CASSDTGTSGSEDTQYF. The chain is built from TRBV4-1 and TRBJ2-3, with 12 bases that match TRBD2. Germline V gene lookup returns CDR1 MGHRA and CDR2 YSYEKL. This CDR3 spans 17 amino acids. Trimming took 5 bases from V and 9 from J; bases not matched to a gene: 15.

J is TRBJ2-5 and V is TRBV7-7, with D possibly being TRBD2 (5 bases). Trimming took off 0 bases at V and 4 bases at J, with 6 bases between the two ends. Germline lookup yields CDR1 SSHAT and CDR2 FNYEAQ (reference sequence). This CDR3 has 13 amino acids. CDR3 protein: CASSLAGVETQYF. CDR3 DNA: TGTGCCAGCAGCTTAGCGGGAGTAGAGACCCAGTACTTC.

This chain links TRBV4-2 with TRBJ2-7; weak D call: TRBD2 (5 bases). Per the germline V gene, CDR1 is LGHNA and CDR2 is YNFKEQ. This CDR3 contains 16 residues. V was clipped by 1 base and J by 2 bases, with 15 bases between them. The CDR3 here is CASSQAAVAKAYEQYF. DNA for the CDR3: TGTGCCAGCAGCCAAGCCGCGGTAGCGAAGGCCTACGAGCAGTACTTC.

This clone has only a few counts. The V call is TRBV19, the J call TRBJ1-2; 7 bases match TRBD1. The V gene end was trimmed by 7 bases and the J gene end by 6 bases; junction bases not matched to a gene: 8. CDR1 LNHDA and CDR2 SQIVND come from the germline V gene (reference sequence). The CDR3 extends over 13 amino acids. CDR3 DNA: TGTGCCAGTACCTCGACAGGGACCCATGGCTACACCTTC. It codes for CASTSTGTHGYTF.

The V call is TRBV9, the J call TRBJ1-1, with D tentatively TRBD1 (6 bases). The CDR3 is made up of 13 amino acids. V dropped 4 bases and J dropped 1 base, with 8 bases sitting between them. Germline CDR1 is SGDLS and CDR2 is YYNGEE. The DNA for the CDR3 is TGTGCCAGCAGCCCACAGGGGAACACTGAAGCTTTCTTT. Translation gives CASSPQGNTEAFF.

DNA for the CDR3: TGCACCAGCACCCCGCTAGAACCAGCGGGGGGGCCCCACGAGCAGTACTTC. Protein: CTSTPLEPAGGPHEQYF. The chain couples TRBV1 to TRBJ2-7; the table's D gene call, TRBD2, was not cross checked with the DNA. TRBV1 constitutes a pseudogene. The CDR3 is made up of 17 amino acids.

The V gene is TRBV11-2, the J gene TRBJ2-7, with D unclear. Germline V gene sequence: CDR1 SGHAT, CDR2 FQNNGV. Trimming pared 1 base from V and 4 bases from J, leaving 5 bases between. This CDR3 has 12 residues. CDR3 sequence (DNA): TGTGCCAGCAGCTTAGTAGAATACGAGCAGTACTTC. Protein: CASSLVEYEQYF.

CDR3 bases: TGTGCCAGCAGCTGGGGGTATGCGGAAAAGCCCCAGCATTTT. Its protein is CASSWGYAEKPQHF. The V and J genes are TRBV7-9 and TRBJ1-5, with D possibly TRBD1 on 5 matching bases. Germline V CDR1 and CDR2: SEHNR, FQNEAQ (reference sequence). The CDR3 loop spans 14 amino acids. V was cut by 4 bases and J by 8 bases, with 15 bases left in between.

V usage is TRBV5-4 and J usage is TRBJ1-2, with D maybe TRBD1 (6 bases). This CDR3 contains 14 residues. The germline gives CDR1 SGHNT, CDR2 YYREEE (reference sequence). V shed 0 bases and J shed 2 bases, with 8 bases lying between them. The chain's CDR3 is CASSLGGTNYGYTF. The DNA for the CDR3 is TGTGCCAGCAGCTTGGGGGGGACAAACTATGGCTACACCTTC.

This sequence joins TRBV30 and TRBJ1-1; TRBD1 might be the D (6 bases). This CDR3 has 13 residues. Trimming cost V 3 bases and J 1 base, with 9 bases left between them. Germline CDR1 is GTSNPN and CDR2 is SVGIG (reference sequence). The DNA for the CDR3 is TGTGCCTGGAGCGTACAGGGGAACACTGAAGCTTTCTTT. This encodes CAWSVQGNTEAFF.

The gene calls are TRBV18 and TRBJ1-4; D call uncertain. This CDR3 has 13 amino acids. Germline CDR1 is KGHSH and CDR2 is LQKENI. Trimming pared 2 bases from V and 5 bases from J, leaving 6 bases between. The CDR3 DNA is TGTGCCAGCTCACCAGTTCGGAATGAAAAACTGTTTTTT. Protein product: CASSPVRNEKLFF.

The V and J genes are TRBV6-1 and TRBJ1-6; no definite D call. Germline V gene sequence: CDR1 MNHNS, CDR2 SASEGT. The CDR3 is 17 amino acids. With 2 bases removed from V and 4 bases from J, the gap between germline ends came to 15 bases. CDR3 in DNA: TGTGCCAGCAGTGAAATTGAGCCAAAGAGGTATAATTCACCCCTCCACTTT. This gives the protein CASSEIEPKRYNSPLHF.

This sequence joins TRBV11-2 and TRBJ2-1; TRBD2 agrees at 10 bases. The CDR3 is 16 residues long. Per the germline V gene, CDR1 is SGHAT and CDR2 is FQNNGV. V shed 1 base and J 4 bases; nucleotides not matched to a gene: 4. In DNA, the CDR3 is TGTGCCAGCAGCTTAGTTGTAGCGGGGGGTTACAATGAGCAGTTCTTC. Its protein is CASSLVVAGGYNEQFF.

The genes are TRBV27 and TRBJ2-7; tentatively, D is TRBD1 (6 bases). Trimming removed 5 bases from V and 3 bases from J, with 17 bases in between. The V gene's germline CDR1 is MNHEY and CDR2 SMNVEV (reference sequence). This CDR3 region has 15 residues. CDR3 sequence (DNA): TGTGCCAGCAGTCTACAGGGATGGTTAGGCTACGAGCAGTACTTC. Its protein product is CASSLQGWLGYEQYF.

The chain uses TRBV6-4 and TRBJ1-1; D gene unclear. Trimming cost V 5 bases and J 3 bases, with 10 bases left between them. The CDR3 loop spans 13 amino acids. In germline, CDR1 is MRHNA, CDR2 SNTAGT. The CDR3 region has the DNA TGTGCCAGCAGTCTTCGGCTCGACACTGAAGCTTTCTTT. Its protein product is CASSLRLDTEAFF.

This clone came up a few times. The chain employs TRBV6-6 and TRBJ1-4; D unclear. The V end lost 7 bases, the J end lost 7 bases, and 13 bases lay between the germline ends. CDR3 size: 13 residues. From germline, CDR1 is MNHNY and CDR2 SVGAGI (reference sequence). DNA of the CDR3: TGTGCCAGCACTTCCAGATTATCTGAAAAACTGTTTTTT. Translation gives CASTSRLSEKLFF.

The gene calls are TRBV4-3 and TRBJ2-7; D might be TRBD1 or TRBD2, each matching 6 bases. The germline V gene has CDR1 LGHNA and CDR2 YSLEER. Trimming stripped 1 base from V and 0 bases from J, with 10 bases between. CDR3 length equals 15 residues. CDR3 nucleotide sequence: TGCGCCAGCAGCCAAGGGCGGGACAACTCCTACGAGCAGTACTTC. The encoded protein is CASSQGRDNSYEQYF.